Given below is one T cell receptor (beta chain) in context. These data are taken from a study of blood T cell repertoires in COVID-19. Original data processing: Amplification from reference gene primers served as the basis for estimated nucleated cell counts. Clones were read by immunoSEQ multiplex PCR, and TCRdb kept only the in-frame ones, dropping some. V and J calls and clone size are those listed in that table; D and trimming were worked out from the DNA. The sample holds roughly 130,000 clones, 80% seen once. Deletions cut 5 bases from V and 5 bases from J, with 12 bases between. CDR3 length: 13 amino acids. Germline V gives CDR1 MNHEY, CDR2 SVGAGI.

The chain combines TRBV6-5 with TRBJ1-1; no definite D call. This sequence originates from a man in his 70s with acute or convalescent COVID-19. The sequenced sample consisted of peripheral blood. The CDR3 coding sequence is TGTGCCAGCAGTCGACTGGCTGGGACTGAAGCTTTCTTT. Translating it yields CASSRLAGTEAFF.